A single sample gave rise to the 9 T cell receptor beta chains below, sequenced in a study of metastatic and nonmetastatic thyroid tumors. Not a single patient had been given any form of treatment at any point before undergoing thyroid surgery. TCRdb redid the clone calls on the PCR reads using MiXCR. This sample yields tens of thousands of clones, of which around a sixth are seen a single time; around 9.9% belongs to the top ten. Sequenced input: tumor tissue. All receptors derive from a female donor with papillary thyroid cancer or a benign thyroid nodule (not recorded which). Some clones in this sample may be carry-over from other donors' samples.

Worth noting for this clone: The junction shows a germline mismatch at one end, possibly a read error. V usage is TRBV20-1 and J usage is TRBJ1-2; possible D gene TRBD1, 6 bases. CDR3 size: 14 residues. In germline, CDR1 is DFQATT, CDR2 SNEGSKA (reference sequence). The CDR3 here is CSARVVGGFYCYTF. CDR3 coding DNA: TGCAGTGCTAGAGTAGTAGGGGGATTCTATTGCTACACCTTC.

This clone was detected only a few times. The rearrangement uses TRBV10-1 and TRBJ2-7; a weak D match, TRBD1 (5 bases). Germline values: CDR1 WNHNN, CDR2 SYGVQD (reference sequence). Between the trimmed V and J ends, which lost 4 bases and 11 bases, there was a span of 18 bases. The CDR3 has 13 amino acids. The CDR3 reads CASSAYRWATEYF. The CDR3, as DNA: TGCGCCAGCAGTGCGTACAGGTGGGCCACAGAGTACTTC.

At least ten counts were recorded for this clone. This rearrangement joins TRBV7-8 to TRBJ1-2, with D unresolved. Trimming removed 0 bases at V and 8 bases at J, with 13 bases between. The V gene's germline CDR1 is SGHVS and CDR2 FQNEAQ. The CDR3 has 14 amino acids. This CDR3 reads CASSLAPAEQGYTF. The DNA for the CDR3 is TGTGCCAGCAGCTTAGCGCCAGCGGAGCAGGGCTACACCTTC.

This clone showed up many times. V is TRBV30 and J is TRBJ1-6, with a weak D call TRBD1 (5 bases). Germline CDR1 reads GTSNPN; CDR2 reads SVGIG (reference sequence). There are 17 residues in the CDR3. Trimming shortened V by 4 bases and J by 7 bases, and 23 bases separated the two germline ends. The CDR3 sequence: CAWTPSGLAPGNSPLHF. The CDR3 DNA is TGTGCCTGGACACCCTCGGGGCTCGCCCCGGGGAATTCACCCCTCCACTTT.

There are many counts of this clone. The genes are TRBV27 and TRBJ1-5, with D unresolved. V dropped 6 bases and J dropped 0 bases, with 15 bases sitting between them. This CDR3 spans 16 amino acids. CDR1 is MNHEY and CDR2 is SMNVEV in the germline V gene (reference sequence). CDR3 protein: CASRGRAAYSNQPQHF. In DNA, the CDR3 is TGTGCCAGCAGAGGCCGCGCCGCGTATAGCAATCAGCCCCAGCATTTT.

This clone was seen many times. The rearrangement uses TRBV7-3 and TRBJ2-1; TRBD2 matches 7 bases. Germline V gives CDR1 SGHTA, CDR2 FQGTGA. The CDR3 is made up of 13 amino acids. The V gene end was trimmed by 2 bases and the J gene end by 7 bases; junction bases not matched to a gene: 2. The CDR3 coding sequence is TGTGCCAGCAGCTTATACGGGGGGAATGAGCAGTTCTTC. This codes for CASSLYGGNEQFF.

By share of the sample, this clone is medium-sized. CDR3 amino acids: CATSDPGTSSYNEQFF. CDR3 sequence (DNA): TGTGCCACCAGTGACCCCGGGACTAGCTCCTACAATGAGCAGTTCTTC. The chain uses TRBV24-1 and TRBJ2-1; 8 nucleotides agree with TRBD2. Germline lookup yields CDR1 KGHDR and CDR2 SFDVKD. The CDR3 runs to 16 residues. J gave up 0 bases and V 4 bases, and 4 bases lay outside the gene matches.

This clone has a single count. The sample carries other DNA sequences with the same CDR3. This CDR3 is CASSLGIPGAYGYTF. CDR3 in DNA: TGTGCCAGCAGCTTAGGGATTCCAGGAGCCTATGGCTACACCTTC. The V and J genes are TRBV7-8 and TRBJ1-2; D is ambiguous. Germline V gives CDR1 SGHVS, CDR2 FQNEAQ. This CDR3 is 15 amino acids long. The V end was cut by 1 base, the J end by 4 bases, with 13 bases between.

This clone occurred many times. The chain recombines TRBV4-3 with TRBJ1-2; weak D call: TRBD1 (5 bases). V was shortened by 0 bases and J by 4 bases, with 15 bases between the two germline ends. The germline V gene encodes CDR1 LGHNA and CDR2 YSLEER. The CDR3 has 16 residues. The CDR3 is CASSQDLQGPLYGYTF. CDR3 sequence (DNA): TGCGCCAGCAGCCAAGATCTGCAGGGTCCCCTCTATGGCTACACCTTC.